The clone carrying this TCR beta chain came up once. This entry comes from a study of blood T cell repertoires in COVID-19. Overall study: Specimens from acute and convalescent COVID-19 originated in the United States, Italy and Spain. T cells, B-cell-depleted T cells, or PBMCs provided the cDNA or gDNA that served as material.

Source study methods: Amplification from reference gene primers served as the basis for estimated nucleated cell counts. Some clones are missing from TCRdb's copy, which holds only in-frame ones; the method was immunoSEQ multiplex PCR. V, J and clone size reflect that table, while D and trimming were determined from the DNA. Of some 530,000 clones detected, 80% to 90% appear once; the ten largest clones hold 3.2%. The sequenced sample consisted of peripheral blood. The TCR was taken from a human donor in a cohort sampled during active COVID-19.

The CDR3 coding sequence is TGTGCCAGCACCATAGCGGGAGGGACCAATGAGCAGTTCTTC. As protein: CASTIAGGTNEQFF. J is TRBJ2-1 and V is TRBV28, with TRBD2 identical over 11 bases. The V segment lost 7 bases and the J segment 6 bases; nucleotides outside the gene matches: 5. This CDR3 comprises 14 residues. Germline CDR1 is MDHEN and CDR2 is SYDVKM.